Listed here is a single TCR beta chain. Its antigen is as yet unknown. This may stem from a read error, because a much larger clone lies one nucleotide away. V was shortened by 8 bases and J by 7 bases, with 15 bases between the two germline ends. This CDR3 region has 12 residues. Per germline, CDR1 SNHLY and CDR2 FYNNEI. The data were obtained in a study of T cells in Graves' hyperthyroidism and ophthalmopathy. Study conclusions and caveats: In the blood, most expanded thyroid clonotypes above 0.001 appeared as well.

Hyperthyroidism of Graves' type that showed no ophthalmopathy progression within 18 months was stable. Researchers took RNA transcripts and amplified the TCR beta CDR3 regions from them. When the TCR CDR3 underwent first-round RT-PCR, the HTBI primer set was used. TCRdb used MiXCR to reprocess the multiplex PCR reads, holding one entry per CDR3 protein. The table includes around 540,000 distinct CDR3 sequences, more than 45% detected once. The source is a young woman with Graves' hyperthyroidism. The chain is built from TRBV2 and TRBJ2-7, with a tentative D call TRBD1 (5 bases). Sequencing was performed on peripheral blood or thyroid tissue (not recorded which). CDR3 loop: CASLDKVEEQYF. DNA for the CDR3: TGTGCCAGCCTGGACAAGGTGGAAGAGCAGTACTTC.